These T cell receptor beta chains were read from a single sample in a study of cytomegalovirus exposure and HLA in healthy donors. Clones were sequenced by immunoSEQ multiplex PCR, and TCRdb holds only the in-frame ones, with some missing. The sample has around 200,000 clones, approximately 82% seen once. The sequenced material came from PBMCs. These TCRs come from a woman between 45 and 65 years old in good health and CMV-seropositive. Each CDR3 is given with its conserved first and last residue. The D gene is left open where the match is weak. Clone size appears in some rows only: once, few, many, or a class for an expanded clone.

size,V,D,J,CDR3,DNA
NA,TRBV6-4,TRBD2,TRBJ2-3,CASRGGSGDTQYF,TGTGCCAGCAGGGGGGGGTCCGGAGATACGCAGTATTTT
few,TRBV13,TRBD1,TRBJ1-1,CASSDRDSRAFF,TGTGCCAGCAGCGACCGGGACAGTAGAGCTTTCTTT
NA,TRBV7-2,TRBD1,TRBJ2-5,CASSPRGHLTQETQYF,TGTGCCAGCAGCCCTAGGGGGCATCTGACACAAGAGACCCAGTACTTC
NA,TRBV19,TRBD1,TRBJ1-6,CASRGTANNSPLHF,TGTGCCAGTAGAGGGACAGCTAATAATTCACCCCTCCACTTT
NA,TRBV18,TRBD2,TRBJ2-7,CASSPGLAGVYEQYF,TGTGCCAGCTCCCCGGGACTAGCGGGGGTCTACGAGCAGTACTTC
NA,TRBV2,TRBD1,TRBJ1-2,CASRTGYNGYTF,TGTGCCAGCCGGACAGGGTATAATGGCTACACCTTC
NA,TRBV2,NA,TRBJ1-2,CASSGQLGYGYTF,TGTGCCAGCAGTGGACAGCTCGGCTATGGCTACACCTTC
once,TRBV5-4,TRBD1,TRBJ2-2,CANSLGQGGFGGELFF,TGTGCCAACAGCTTGGGACAGGGCGGGTTTGGCGGGGAGCTGTTTTTT
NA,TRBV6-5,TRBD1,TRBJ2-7,CASSRQGASSYEQYF,TGTGCCAGCAGTCGACAGGGGGCTAGCTCCTACGAGCAGTACTTC
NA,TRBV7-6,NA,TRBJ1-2,CASSLPRQYGYTF,TGTGCCAGCAGCTTACCCCGACAGTATGGCTACACCTTC
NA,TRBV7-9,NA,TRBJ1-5,CSSSLGDYSPQHF,TGTTCCAGCAGCTTAGGAGATTACTCGCCCCAGCATTTT
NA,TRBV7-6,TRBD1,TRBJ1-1,CASSSGTGLMNTEAFF,TGTGCCAGCAGCTCCGGGACAGGACTCATGAACACTGAAGCTTTCTTT
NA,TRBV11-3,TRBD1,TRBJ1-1,CASSPGTGGNTEAFF,TGTGCCAGCAGCCCCGGGACAGGGGGCAACACTGAAGCTTTCTTT
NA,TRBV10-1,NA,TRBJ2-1,CASSGLRGGEQFF,TGCGCCAGCAGCGGGCTGAGGGGGGGTGAGCAGTTCTTC
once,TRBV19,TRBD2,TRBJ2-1,CASASGVYNEQFF,TGTGCCAGCGCTAGCGGGGTGTACAATGAGCAGTTCTTC
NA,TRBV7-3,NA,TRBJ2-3,CASSLNLASTDTQYF,TGTGCCAGCAGCTTAAATCTGGCTAGCACAGATACGCAGTATTTT
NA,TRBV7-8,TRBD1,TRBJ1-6,CASSPMDRGQSPLHF,TGTGCCAGCAGCCCCATGGACAGGGGGCAATCACCCCTCCACTTT
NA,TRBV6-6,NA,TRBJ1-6,CASSYFGDSSSPLHF,TGTGCCAGCAGTTACTTCGGGGACTCCAGCTCACCCCTCCACTTT
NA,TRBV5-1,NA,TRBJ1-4,CASSLDRAVNEKLFF,TGCGCCAGCAGCTTGGACAGGGCGGTGAATGAAAAACTGTTTTTT
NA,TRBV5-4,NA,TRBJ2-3,CASSYRAPLSTDTQYF,TGTGCCAGCAGCTACAGGGCGCCCCTGAGCACAGATACGCAGTATTTT
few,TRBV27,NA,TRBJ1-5,CASRALDFSNQPQHF,TGTGCCAGCAGGGCCCTAGACTTTAGCAATCAGCCCCAGCATTTT
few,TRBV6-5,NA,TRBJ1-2,CASSALRRNVYGYTF,TGTGCCAGCAGTGCACTCAGGCGCAATGTCTATGGCTACACCTTC
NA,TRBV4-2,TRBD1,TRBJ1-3,CASSQDQGQGGGNTIYF,TGTGCCAGCAGCCAAGACCAGGGACAGGGTGGGGGAAACACCATATATTTT
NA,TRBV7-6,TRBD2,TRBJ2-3,CASSPTSGGTFSSTDTQYF,TGTGCCAGCAGTCCTACTAGCGGGGGGACTTTCAGTAGCACAGATACGCAGTATTTT